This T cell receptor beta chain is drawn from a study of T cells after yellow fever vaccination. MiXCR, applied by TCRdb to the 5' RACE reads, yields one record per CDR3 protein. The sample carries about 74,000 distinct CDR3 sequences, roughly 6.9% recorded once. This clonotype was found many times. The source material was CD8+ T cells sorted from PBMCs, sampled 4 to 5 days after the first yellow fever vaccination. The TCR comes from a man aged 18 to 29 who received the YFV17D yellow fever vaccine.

CDR3 residues: CASSFFAAYNEQFF. CDR3 DNA: TGTGCCAGCAGCTTTTTTGCAGCATACAATGAGCAGTTCTTC. The chain is built from TRBV7-9 and TRBJ2-1; D is undetermined. The CDR3 totals 14 residues. Trimming took off 3 bases at V and 4 bases at J, with 10 bases between the two ends. The germline V gene encodes CDR1 SEHNR and CDR2 FQNEAQ (reference sequence).